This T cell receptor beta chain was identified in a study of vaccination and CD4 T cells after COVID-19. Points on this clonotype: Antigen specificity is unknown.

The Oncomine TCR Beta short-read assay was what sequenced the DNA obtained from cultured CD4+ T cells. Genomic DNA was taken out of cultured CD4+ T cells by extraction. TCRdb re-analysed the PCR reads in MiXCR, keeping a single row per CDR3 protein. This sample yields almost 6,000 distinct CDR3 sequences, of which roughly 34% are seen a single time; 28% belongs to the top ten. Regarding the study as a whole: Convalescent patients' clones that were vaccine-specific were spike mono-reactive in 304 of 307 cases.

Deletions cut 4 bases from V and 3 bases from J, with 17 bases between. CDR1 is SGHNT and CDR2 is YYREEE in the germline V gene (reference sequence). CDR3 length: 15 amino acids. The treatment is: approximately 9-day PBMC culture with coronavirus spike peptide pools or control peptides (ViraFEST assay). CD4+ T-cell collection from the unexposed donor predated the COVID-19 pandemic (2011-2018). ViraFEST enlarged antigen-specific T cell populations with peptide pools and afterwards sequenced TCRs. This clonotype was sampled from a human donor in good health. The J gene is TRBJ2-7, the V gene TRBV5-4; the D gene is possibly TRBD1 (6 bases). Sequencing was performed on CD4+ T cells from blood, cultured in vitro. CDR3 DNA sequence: TGTGCCAGCAGCCCCCACGGACAGCGTGGCTACGAGCAGTACTTC. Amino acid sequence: CASSPHGQRGYEQYF.